Listed here are 22 T cell receptor beta chains from one sample, sequenced in a study of T cells expressing NK-cell markers. TCRdb reprocessed the 5' RACE reads and reports one entry per CDR3 protein, with no DNA. There are fewer than 200,000 distinct CDR3 sequences in the sample, with 15% to 20% held by the top ten. The sample comprised blood T cells: a sorted CD56 or NKG2C T cell subset, CD4+ or CD8+ T cells, or bulk PBMC T cells (not recorded which). Source of these receptors: a woman aged 18 to 75 in good health.

The chain employs TRBV10-3 and TRBJ1-1. CDR1 is ENHRY, CDR2 SYGVKD, per germline. This CDR3 is 13 amino acids long. CDR3 loop: CAIAVGQDTEAFF.

V gene TRBV15 combines with J gene TRBJ2-5; without DNA, the TCRdb call of TRBD2 cannot be checked. Germline V gives CDR1 LNHNV, CDR2 YYDKDF (reference sequence). CDR3 length: 17 residues. The CDR3 sequence: CATSRGLGLAEKETQYF.

The V gene is TRBV15, the J gene TRBJ2-7. Germline lookup yields CDR1 LNHNV and CDR2 YYDKDF (reference sequence). The CDR3 sequence is 15 residues long. The CDR3 sequence: CATSRGTSSSYEQYF. Based on the CDR3 plus reference TRBV15 and TRBJ2-7, the full variable domain is DAMVIQNPRYQVTQFGKPVTLSCSQTLNHNVMYWYQQKSSQAPKLLFHYYDKDFNNEADTPDNFQSRRPNTSFCFLDIRSPGLGDTAMYLCATSRGTSSSYEQYFGPGTRLTVT.

This chain joins TRBV5-5 and TRBJ2-3; TCRdb's D call, TRBD2, is unchecked because there is no DNA. The CDR3 totals 15 residues. CDR1 is SGHKS, CDR2 YYEKEE, per germline (reference sequence). The CDR3 region is CASSLLAGEVDTQYF. Looking up the rest from reference TRBV5-5 and TRBJ2-3 gives the full variable domain: DAGVTQSPTHLIKTRGQQVTLRCSPISGHKSVSWYQQVLGQGPQFIFQYYEKEERGRGNFPDRFSARQFPNYSSELNVNALLLGDSALYLCASSLLAGEVDTQYFGPGTRLTVL.

This rearrangement joins TRBV5-1 to TRBJ2-7; the D call from TCRdb, TRBD1, cannot be confirmed without DNA. The germline CDR1 and CDR2 sequences are SGHRS and YFSETQ. This CDR3 has 15 residues. This CDR3 reads CASSPARDRDDEQYF.

The chain is built from TRBV7-3 and TRBJ2-3. The CDR3 spans 13 residues. Germline V gives CDR1 SGHTA, CDR2 FQGTGA. The CDR3 region is CASSTGPPDGQYF.

The chain combines TRBV10-3 with TRBJ2-7; the D gene TCRdb calls, TRBD1, cannot be checked with no DNA. Germline-derived CDR1 and CDR2 are ENHRY and SYGVKD. The CDR3 contains 13 residues. The CDR3 sequence: CAISATTGIGQYF.

The chain couples TRBV3-1 to TRBJ2-5. Germline V gene sequence: CDR1 LGHDT, CDR2 YNNKEL (reference sequence). The CDR3 has 13 amino acids. The CDR3 region is CASSQAKPGAQYF.

This chain connects TRBV20-1 to TRBJ2-2; the TCRdb D gene call, TRBD2, has no DNA to confirm it. The CDR3 extends over 12 amino acids. In germline, CDR1 is DFQATT, CDR2 SNEGSKA (reference sequence). CDR3 sequence: CSASRAVGELFF.

This chain connects TRBV6-1 to TRBJ2-5; TCRdb's D call, TRBD1, is unchecked because there is no DNA. This CDR3 is built from 14 residues. Germline V gene lookup returns CDR1 MNHNS and CDR2 SASEGT. CDR3 residues: CASTGGTTQETQYF.

The chain recombines TRBV29-1 with TRBJ2-1. CDR1 is SQVTM and CDR2 is ANQGSEA in the germline V gene. The length of the CDR3 is 12 residues. Here the CDR3 reads CSVWRSYNEQFF.

The chain carries TRBV4-1 and TRBJ1-2. There are 15 residues in the CDR3. Germline V lookup: CDR1 MGHRA, CDR2 YSYEKL. CDR3 amino acids: CASSQARDQGYGYTF.

The chain recombines TRBV5-1 with TRBJ1-3. The CDR3 covers 13 residues. Germline-derived CDR1 and CDR2 are SGHRS and YFSETQ. CDR3 in amino acids: CASSLEGKNTIYF.

The rearrangement joins TRBV5-1 to TRBJ2-1; TCRdb reports TRBD2, a call that lacks DNA to check it against. CDR1 is SGHRS and CDR2 is YFSETQ in the germline V gene. The CDR3 has 18 amino acids. The CDR3 loop reads CASSLSYGAGTVLPEQFF.

J is TRBJ1-1 and V is TRBV7-9; TCRdb lists TRBD1, though no DNA is available to test this call. CDR1 and CDR2 from the germline V gene are SEHNR and FQNEAQ (reference sequence). The CDR3 is 15 amino acids. CDR3 sequence: CASSRNRGSGTEAFF.

V is TRBV6-1 and J is TRBJ2-5; there is no DNA to check the TCRdb D call of TRBD2. The germline V gene has CDR1 MNHNS and CDR2 SASEGT. The CDR3 has 17 residues. The CDR3 here is CASSVASSSGSGETQYF.

The chain employs TRBV5-5 and TRBJ2-3. There are 14 residues in the CDR3. The germline CDR1 and CDR2 sequences are SGHKS and YYEKEE (reference sequence). The CDR3 sequence is CASSLDRNTDTQYF. Based on the CDR3 plus reference TRBV5-5 and TRBJ2-3, the full variable domain is DAGVTQSPTHLIKTRGQQVTLRCSPISGHKSVSWYQQVLGQGPQFIFQYYEKEERGRGNFPDRFSARQFPNYSSELNVNALLLGDSALYLCASSLDRNTDTQYFGPGTRLTVL.

The V and J genes are TRBV19 and TRBJ2-1; without DNA, the TCRdb call of TRBD2 cannot be checked. There are 12 residues in the CDR3. The germline gives CDR1 LNHDA, CDR2 SQIVND (reference sequence). This CDR3 reads CASSPSGGKQFF.

The V call is TRBV20-1, the J call TRBJ2-7; TCRdb designates TRBD1, a call that cannot be tested without DNA. The CDR3 length is 14 residues. Germline CDR1 DFQATT, CDR2 SNEGSKA (reference sequence). The CDR3 reads CSARLWDRGYEQYF.

The rearrangement links TRBV7-9 to TRBJ2-2. Germline V lookup: CDR1 SEHNR, CDR2 FQNEAQ (reference sequence). CDR3 length: 15 amino acids. The CDR3 loop is CASSILSTNTGELFF.

The chain is built from TRBV7-9 and TRBJ2-1; with no DNA, the TCRdb D assignment of TRBD1 cannot be verified. This CDR3 is 16 amino acids long. From germline, CDR1 is SEHNR and CDR2 FQNEAQ (reference sequence). The CDR3: CASSTRGQSHYNEQFF.

The chain combines TRBV18 with TRBJ2-1. CDR3 length: 16 residues. From germline, CDR1 is KGHSH and CDR2 LQKENI. This chain's CDR3 is CASSPLGYSSYNEQFF.